Sequencing of this TCR beta chain was carried out in a study of OX40 agonist ivuxolimab in advanced cancers. The study's findings and limits: Dosing at 0.1 to 3.0 mg/kg was accompanied by clonal expansion of CD4+ and CD8+ blood T cells by week 6. The investigators did not determine what antigen specificity the expanded peripheral T cells had.

Germline V gene data show CDR1 as SGDLS and CDR2 as YYNGEE. The CDR3 loop spans 14 amino acids. V lost 0 bases and J lost 11, with 17 bases in between. A word on this clone: Its antigen is unknown.

Autoimmune disease history or systemic immunosuppression meant exclusion. Clones were sequenced by immunoSEQ multiplex PCR, and TCRdb holds only the in-frame ones, with some missing. The table shows tens of thousands of clones, with 84% occurring only once. V and J are TRBV9 and TRBJ1-2; D possibly corresponds to TRBD1 (6 bases). The sequence was collected from an adult with an advanced solid tumor such as melanoma, head and neck, liver or kidney cancer. The source material was CD4+ or CD8+ T cells sorted from blood, sampled in a trial of the OX40 agonist ivuxolimab. This CDR3 is CASSVVGGAGRYTF. The CDR3 coding sequence is TGTGCCAGCAGCGTAGTGGGGGGCGCGGGCCGATACACCTTC.